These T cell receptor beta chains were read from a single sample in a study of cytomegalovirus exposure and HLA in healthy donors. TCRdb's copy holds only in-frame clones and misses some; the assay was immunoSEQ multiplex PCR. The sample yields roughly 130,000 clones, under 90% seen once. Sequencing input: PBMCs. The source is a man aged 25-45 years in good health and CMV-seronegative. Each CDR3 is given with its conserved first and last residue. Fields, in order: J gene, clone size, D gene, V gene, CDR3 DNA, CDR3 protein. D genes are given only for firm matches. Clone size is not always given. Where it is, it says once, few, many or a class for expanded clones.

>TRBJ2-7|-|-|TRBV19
TGTGCCAGTAGTTTAACAGCCTGGCGCTACGAGCAGTACTTC
CASSLTAWRYEQYF
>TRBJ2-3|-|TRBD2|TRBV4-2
TGTGCCAGCAGCCAAGCGGGGACTAGCGGAGATACGCAGTATTTT
CASSQAGTSGDTQYF
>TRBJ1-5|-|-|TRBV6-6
TGTGCCAGCAGTTACCCCCAGGGTCAGCCCCAGCATTTT
CASSYPQGQPQHF
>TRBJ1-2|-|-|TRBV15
TGTGCCACCAGCAGAGTACGAAGCTGGACAGATTATGGCTACACCTTC
CATSRVRSWTDYGYTF
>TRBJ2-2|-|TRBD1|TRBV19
TGTGCCAGTAGTACCCGGGACAGCCCTACCGGGGAGCTGTTTTTT
CASSTRDSPTGELFF
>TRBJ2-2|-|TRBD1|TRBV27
TGTGCCAGCAGGGCCCGGGACAGGGGAACCGGGGAGCTGTTTTTT
CASRARDRGTGELFF
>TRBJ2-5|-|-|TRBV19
TGTGCCAGTAGTATGAGGATGAAAGAGACCCAGTACTTC
CASSMRMKETQYF
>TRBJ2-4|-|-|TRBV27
TGTGCCAGCAGGCCTACGGGGAGGAGAAACATTCAGTACTTC
CASRPTGRRNIQYF
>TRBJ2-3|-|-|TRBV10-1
TGCGCCAGCAGTGATGGTCTACGCGTGGGCGCAGATACGCAGTATTTT
CASSDGLRVGADTQYF
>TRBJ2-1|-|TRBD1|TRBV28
TGTGCCAGCAGTTTGCAGACAGGGATTAACAATGAGCAGTTCTTC
CASSLQTGINNEQFF
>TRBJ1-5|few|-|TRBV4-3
TGCGCCAGCAGCCAAGACCGGGGTCAGCCCCAGCATTTT
CASSQDRGQPQHF
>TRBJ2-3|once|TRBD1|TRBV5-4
TGTGCCAGCAGCGGAAACACCGGGACAGGGGTATCAGATACGCAGTATTTT
CASSGNTGTGVSDTQYF
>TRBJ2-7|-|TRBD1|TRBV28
TGTGCCAGCAGCGACCAAGGGACAGGGTGGTCCTACGAGCAGTACTTC
CASSDQGTGWSYEQYF
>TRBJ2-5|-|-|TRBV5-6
TGTGCCAGCCGCGGGGATGGGGAGACCCAGTACTTC
CASRGDGETQYF
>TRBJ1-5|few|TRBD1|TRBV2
TGTGCCAGCAGGGCCGACAGGGCTCAGCCCCAGCATTTT
CASRADRAQPQHF
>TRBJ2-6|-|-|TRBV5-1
TGCGCCAGCAGCTTGGCCGCCAGTGCAAGCTCTGGGGCCAACGTCCTGACTTTC
CASSLAASASSGANVLTF
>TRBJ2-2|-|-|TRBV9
TGTGCCAGCAGCGTAGGAGGATGGAGGACCGGGGAGCTGTTTTTT
CASSVGGWRTGELFF
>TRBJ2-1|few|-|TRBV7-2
TGTGCCAGCAGCCTTACAGATACCCACAAGTTCTTC
CASSLTDTHKFF
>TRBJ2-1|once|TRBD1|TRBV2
TGTGCCAGCAGAGCGGACAGGTACAATGAGCAGTTCTTC
CASRADRYNEQFF
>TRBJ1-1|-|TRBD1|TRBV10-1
TGCGCCAGCCACACTGAGGGACAGTCAGCTTTCTTT
CASHTEGQSAFF
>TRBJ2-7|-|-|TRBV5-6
TGTGCCAGCAGCTTGCTAGTTGTTACCTACGAGCAGTACTTC
CASSLLVVTYEQYF
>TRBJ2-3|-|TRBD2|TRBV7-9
TGTGCCAGCAGCCCGCCACCGGGGGGGACAAAAACAGATACGCAGTATTTT
CASSPPPGGTKTDTQYF